Following are 17 T cell receptor beta chains from one sample sequenced in a study of memory CD4+ T cells and cytomegalovirus serostatus. The sort gate was single viable CD3+CD4+CD8-CD45RO+ cells for memory CD4+ T cells. The data were produced by immunoSEQ multiplex PCR, yet TCRdb's version contains in-frame clones alone and is incomplete. The sample records some 58,000 clones, roughly 80% being singletons. The sequencing input was memory CD4+ T cells from blood. All receptors come from an adult in good health and CMV-seronegative.

The chain combines TRBV7-2 with TRBJ2-3; D is unresolved. From germline, CDR1 is SGHTA and CDR2 FQGNSA. V lost 5 bases and J 4 bases, leaving 7 bases between the germline ends. This CDR3 has 12 residues. The chain's CDR3 is CASSDDADTQYF. The DNA of the CDR3 is TGTGCCAGCAGCGATGATGCAGATACGCAGTATTTT.

V and J are TRBV19 and TRBJ1-2; 7 bases are shared with TRBD1. Germline V gene lookup returns CDR1 LNHDA and CDR2 SQIVND (reference sequence). V was pared by 4 bases and J by 2 bases, with 7 bases of the junction left unmatched. There are 15 residues in the CDR3. This CDR3 reads CASSTHGQANYGYTF. CDR3 in DNA: TGTGCCAGTAGTACCCACGGACAGGCAAACTATGGCTACACCTTC.

This clone was seen a handful of times. The V and J genes are TRBV19 and TRBJ1-2; TRBD1 matches 7 bases. The V segment lost 3 bases and the J segment 0 bases; nucleotides outside the gene matches: 7. Germline values: CDR1 LNHDA, CDR2 SQIVND (reference sequence). This CDR3 region has 16 residues. The CDR3 spells CASSMTRTGSNYGYTF. CDR3 DNA: TGTGCCAGTAGTATGACCCGGACAGGATCTAACTATGGCTACACCTTC.

This rearrangement joins TRBV5-1 to TRBJ2-5; D call uncertain. Germline V gene data show CDR1 as SGHRS and CDR2 as YFSETQ. The CDR3 has 14 amino acids. V was trimmed by 0 bases and J by 2 bases, leaving 8 bases between them. CDR3 sequence: CASSLAISQETQYF. The CDR3 region has the DNA TGCGCCAGCAGCTTGGCTATATCTCAAGAGACCCAGTACTTC.

The V call is TRBV10-2, the J call TRBJ2-5, with 7 bases aligning to TRBD1. Germline V gives CDR1 WSHSY, CDR2 SAAADI. The V segment lost 11 bases and the J segment 5 bases; nucleotides outside the gene matches: 17. The CDR3 consists of 15 residues. The CDR3 protein is CAPSRGPISRETQYF. The CDR3 bases are TGCGCCCCGTCGAGGGGGCCGATCTCCAGGGAGACCCAGTACTTC.

The chain is built from TRBV19 and TRBJ1-6, with TRBD1 identical over 7 bases. Looked up from germline, CDR1 is LNHDA and CDR2 is SQIVND (reference sequence). The CDR3 is made up of 14 amino acids. Losses at the gene ends were 7 bases for V and 14 bases for J; bases not matched to a gene: 14. The CDR3, as DNA: TGTGCCAGTACCAACCGGAGGGGGCCCGCGGCCCTCCACTTT. Protein sequence: CASTNRRGPAALHF.

This clone was seen a few times. The chain links TRBV30 to TRBJ2-3; D is possibly TRBD2 (6 bases). CDR1 is GTSNPN, CDR2 SVGIG, per germline (reference sequence). The CDR3 totals 13 residues. Trimming cost V 4 bases and J 2 bases, with 10 bases left between them. The CDR3 nucleotides read TGTGCCTGGAACGGGGGTTTCACAGATACGCAGTATTTT. It translates to CAWNGGFTDTQYF.

The table lists this clone with a count of one. The chain employs TRBV9 and TRBJ1-5; 9 nucleotides agree with TRBD1. Germline V gene sequence: CDR1 SGDLS, CDR2 YYNGEE. The CDR3 spans 16 residues. Unmatched junction bases numbered 6, after V lost 0 bases and J lost 5 bases. The CDR3 nucleotides are TGTGCCAGCAGCGTAGGCGGACAGGGGAACGATCAGCCCCAGCATTTT. Translation gives CASSVGGQGNDQPQHF.

This chain joins TRBV11-2 and TRBJ1-1; 7 positions agree with TRBD1. This CDR3 has 14 amino acids. Germline V gene sequence: CDR1 SGHAT, CDR2 FQNNGV. Trimming took 4 bases from V and 10 from J; bases not matched to a gene: 12. The CDR3 sequence: CASSYRQGSHRAFF. The CDR3 DNA reads as TGTGCCAGCAGCTATAGACAGGGATCGCATCGAGCTTTCTTT.

The genes are TRBV5-1 and TRBJ1-4; 9 positions match TRBD1. Germline trimming cut 0 bases from V and 8 bases from J; bases unmatched to any gene: 2. Germline CDR1 and CDR2: SGHRS and YFSETQ. The CDR3 totals 14 residues. CDR3 nucleotide sequence: TGCGCCAGCAGCTTGGGACAGGGGGGGGAAAAACTGTTTTTT. Residues: CASSLGQGGEKLFF.

V usage is TRBV7-2 and J usage is TRBJ1-5, with D unclear. This CDR3 is built from 15 residues. The germline CDR1 and CDR2 sequences are SGHTA and FQGNSA. V was pared by 1 base and J by 1 base, with 8 bases between. DNA of the CDR3: TGTGCCAGCAGCTTAGTATCTATGAGCAATCAGCCCCAGCATTTT. Its protein is CASSLVSMSNQPQHF.

J is TRBJ2-7 and V is TRBV4-3, with 9 bases identical to TRBD2. The CDR3 is made up of 17 amino acids. The germline V gene has CDR1 LGHNA and CDR2 YSLEER. J was trimmed by 4 bases and V by 5 bases; bases with no gene match: 15. In nucleotides, the CDR3 is TGCGCCAGCAGCAAAAGCGTGGTGGCTAGCGGGATGTACGAGCAGTACTTC. Translated: CASSKSVVASGMYEQYF.

The CDR3 nucleotides are TGTGCCATCAGTGCCTATGACAGGGCTAGAGGGAATGAGCAGTTCTTC. This codes for CAISAYDRARGNEQFF. The rearrangement uses TRBV10-3 and TRBJ2-1; 7 positions match TRBD1. Germline V gene lookup returns CDR1 ENHRY and CDR2 SYGVKD. Trimming took 4 bases from V and 7 from J; bases not matched to a gene: 13. This CDR3 has 16 residues.

The chain carries TRBV7-2 and TRBJ1-2; 7 nucleotides agree with TRBD1. In germline, CDR1 is SGHTA, CDR2 FQGNSA. Trimming at V came to 5 bases and at J to 4 bases, leaving 16 bases not matched to a gene. This CDR3 region has 17 residues. In nucleotides, the CDR3 is TGTGCCAGCAGCCCAGGTGGAGGGGGCCGGCGAAGCTATGGCTACACCTTC. As protein: CASSPGGGGRRSYGYTF.

V gene TRBV19 combines with J gene TRBJ1-1; D is possibly TRBD1 (5 bases). Deletions cut 9 bases from V and 0 bases from J, with 14 bases between. Germline V CDR1 and CDR2: LNHDA, SQIVND (reference sequence). The CDR3 is 14 amino acids. The CDR3 sequence is CASVRDLLNTEAFF. The CDR3 DNA reads as TGTGCCAGCGTCAGGGACTTACTGAACACTGAAGCTTTCTTT.

The chain is built from TRBV29-1 and TRBJ1-2, with 7 bases lining up with TRBD1. The CDR3 covers 11 residues. The junction had 5 bases not matched to a gene; V was cut back by 6 bases and J by 7 bases. Germline-derived CDR1 and CDR2 are SQVTM and ANQGSEA. The CDR3 region is CSVGTVGGYTF. CDR3 sequence (DNA): TGCAGCGTCGGGACAGTGGGTGGCTACACCTTC.

The chain carries TRBV27 and TRBJ2-1; D might be TRBD2 (6 bases). CDR3 size: 15 residues. Germline CDR1 is MNHEY and CDR2 is SMNVEV (reference sequence). Trimming took off 6 bases at V and 7 bases at J, with 19 bases between the two ends. For the CDR3, the DNA is TGTGCCAGCAGAGCAGGCGGGGCCCCTACAAATGAGCAGTTCTTC. Encoded protein: CASRAGGAPTNEQFF.